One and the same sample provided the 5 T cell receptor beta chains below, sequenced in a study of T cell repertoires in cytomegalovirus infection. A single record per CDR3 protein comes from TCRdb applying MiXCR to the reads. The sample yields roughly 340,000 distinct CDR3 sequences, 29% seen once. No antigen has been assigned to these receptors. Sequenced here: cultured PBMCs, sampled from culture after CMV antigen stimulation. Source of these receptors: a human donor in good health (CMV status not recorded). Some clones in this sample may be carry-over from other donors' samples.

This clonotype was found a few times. The DNA for the CDR3 is TGTGCCAGCAGCTCGGGACTGGGGGGTTTAGATACGCAGTATTTT. This encodes CASSSGLGGLDTQYF. V usage is TRBV7-3 and J usage is TRBJ2-3; a weak D match, TRBD2 (6 bases). CDR3 size: 15 residues. Germline CDR1 and CDR2: SGHTA and FQGTGA. V dropped 4 bases and J dropped 5 bases, with 16 bases sitting between them.

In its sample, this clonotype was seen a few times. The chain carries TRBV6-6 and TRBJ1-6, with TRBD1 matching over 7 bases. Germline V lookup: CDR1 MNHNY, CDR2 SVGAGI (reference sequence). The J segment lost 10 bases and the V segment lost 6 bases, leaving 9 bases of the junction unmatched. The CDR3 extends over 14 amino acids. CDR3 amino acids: CASRPPTGESPLHF. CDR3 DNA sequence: TGTGCCAGCAGACCCCCTACAGGGGAGTCACCCCTCCACTTT.

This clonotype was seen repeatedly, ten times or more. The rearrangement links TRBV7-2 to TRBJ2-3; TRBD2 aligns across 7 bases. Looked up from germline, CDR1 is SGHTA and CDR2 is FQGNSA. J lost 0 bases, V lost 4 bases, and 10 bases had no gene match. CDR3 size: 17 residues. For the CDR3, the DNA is TGTGCCAGCAGCTCCTCCCTGGGAGGGTTCAGCACAGATACGCAGTATTTT. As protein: CASSSSLGGFSTDTQYF.

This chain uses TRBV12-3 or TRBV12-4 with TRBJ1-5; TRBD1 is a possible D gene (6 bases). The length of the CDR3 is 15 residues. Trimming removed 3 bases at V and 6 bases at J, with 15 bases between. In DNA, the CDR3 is TGTGCCAGCAGTTTTGGAGGGGGGTTGGGTCAGCCCCAGCATTTT. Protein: CASSFGGGLGQPQHF.

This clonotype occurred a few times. This chain's CDR3 is CASSVDRFYGYTF. The CDR3, as DNA: TGTGCCAGCAGTGTCGACAGGTTCTATGGCTACACCTTC. The V gene is TRBV25-1, the J gene TRBJ1-2, with D tentatively TRBD1 (6 bases). The CDR3 contains 13 residues. Germline V gene sequence: CDR1 MGHDK, CDR2 SYGVNS. V was cut by 4 bases and J by 4 bases, with 10 bases left in between.